This entry describes one T cell receptor beta chain. The antigen is undetermined. This record belongs to a study of long-term antiretroviral therapy in people with HIV. This was the immunoSEQ v3.0 assay at survey level. The sequencing target was about 35,000-55,000 T-cell genomes per sample. TCRdb's table, derived via immunoSEQ multiplex PCR, lists solely in-frame clones and lacks some. The table shows some 27,000 clones, with around 82% occurring only once. Trimming at V came to 5 bases and at J to 0 bases, leaving 10 bases not matched to a gene. Germline loops: CDR1 SGHVS, CDR2 FNYEAQ. The CDR3 loop spans 17 amino acids. Study results and caveats: Repertoires looked antigen-experienced, with only a slight naive shift after ART.

The receptor's source is a man in his forties with HIV. Sequenced material: unsorted PBMCs, taken 3 years after starting antiretroviral therapy. V and J are TRBV7-6 and TRBJ2-1; 7 bases fit TRBD2. The CDR3, as DNA: TGTGCCAGCAGCCTTATTAGCGGGCCCGCCTCCTACAATGAGCAGTTCTTC. The encoded protein is CASSLISGPASYNEQFF. Full variable domain (missing parts from reference TRBV7-6 and TRBJ2-1): GAGVSQSPRYKVTKRGQDVALRCDPISGHVSLYWYRQALGQGPEFLTYFNYEAQQDKSGLPNDRFSAERPEGSISTLTIQRTEQRDSAMYRCASSLISGPASYNEQFFGPGTRLTVL.